These 20 T cell receptor beta chains originate from one sample sequenced in a study of CD8+CD57+ T cells in acquired aplastic anemia. Those patients picked for sequencing had displayed CD8+CD57+ cell expansion on flow cytometry. TCR beta VDJ and CDR3 were profiled, and genomic DNA was the template. A single record per CDR3 protein comes from TCRdb applying MiXCR to the reads. The data hold 260,000 or so distinct CDR3 sequences, with 45% to 50% observed a single time. The sample was sorted CD4+, CD8+, or CD8+CD57+ T cells (not recorded which) from PBMCs. The receptors derive from a human donor with aplastic anemia.

This clonotype has a count of ten or more. J is TRBJ2-7 and V is TRBV6-5; D is ambiguous. The germline gives CDR1 MNHEY, CDR2 SVGAGI. Trimming took 1 base from V and 0 from J, leaving 7 bases between them. The CDR3 is 14 amino acids. CDR3 region: CASSYLGFSYEQYF. In DNA, the CDR3 is TGTGCCAGCAGTTACTTGGGTTTCTCCTACGAGCAGTACTTC.

V usage is TRBV20-1 and J usage is TRBJ1-5, with 12 bases lining up with TRBD1. There are 14 residues in the CDR3. The germline V gene has CDR1 DFQATT and CDR2 SNEGSKA (reference sequence). Germline trimming cut 5 bases from V and 4 bases from J; bases unmatched to any gene: 3. The CDR3 sequence: CSAAGQGANQPQHF. The DNA of the CDR3 is TGCAGTGCTGCGGGACAGGGGGCGAATCAGCCCCAGCATTTT.

This clonotype was detected ten times or more. V is TRBV9 and J is TRBJ1-1, with D possibly TRBD1 on 5 matching bases. V shed 0 bases and J shed 1 base, with 7 bases lying between them. Germline loops: CDR1 SGDLS, CDR2 YYNGEE. This CDR3 has 14 amino acids. The CDR3, as DNA: TGTGCCAGCAGCGTAGTGCAGGGGAACACTGAAGCTTTCTTT. Translation: CASSVVQGNTEAFF.

A few counts support this clonotype. The chain links TRBV7-2 to TRBJ2-7; TRBD1 might be the D (6 bases). The CDR3 is 16 residues long. V dropped 5 bases and J dropped 3 bases, with 20 bases sitting between them. Germline CDR1 is SGHTA and CDR2 is FQGNSA. CDR3 DNA sequence: TGTGCCAGCAGCGTCCGGGACCTGGGGGCAGACTACGAGCAGTACTTC. Residues: CASSVRDLGADYEQYF. Together with reference TRBV7-2 and TRBJ2-7, the CDR3 gives the full variable domain: GAGVSQSPSNKVTEKGKDVELRCDPISGHTALYWYRQSLGQGLEFLIYFQGNSAPDKSGLPSDRFSAERTGGSVSTLTIQRTQQEDSAVYLCASSVRDLGADYEQYFGPGTRLTVT.

This clonotype has ten or more counts. The CDR3 region has the DNA TGTGCCAGCAGCCGGACTAGCGGGGGTCATGGTGAGCAGTACTTC. Translated, it gives CASSRTSGGHGEQYF. This chain connects TRBV7-9 to TRBJ2-7; 13 nucleotides agree with TRBD2. CDR3 length equals 15 residues. V lost 5 bases to trimming and J lost 7 bases; unmatched junction nucleotides: 8. Per germline, CDR1 SEHNR and CDR2 FQNEAQ (reference sequence).

The chain links TRBV15 to TRBJ2-7, with D possibly being TRBD2 (5 bases). The CDR3 is 15 amino acids. Per germline, CDR1 LNHNV and CDR2 YYDKDF (reference sequence). V lost 0 bases and J 0 bases, leaving 9 bases between the germline ends. The CDR3 is CATSRDLGDSYEQYF. In DNA form, the CDR3 reads TGTGCCACCAGCAGAGATCTCGGGGACTCCTACGAGCAGTACTTC. Full variable domain (missing parts from reference TRBV15 and TRBJ2-7): DAMVIQNPRYQVTQFGKPVTLSCSQTLNHNVMYWYQQKSSQAPKLLFHYYDKDFNNEADTPDNFQSRRPNTSFCFLDIRSPGLGDTAMYLCATSRDLGDSYEQYFGPGTRLTVT.

This clonotype was counted only a few times. This chain uses TRBV6-4 with TRBJ1-2; the match to TRBD1 covers 8 bases. V was clipped by 6 bases and J by 6 bases; unmatched bases: 12. The CDR3 sequence is 15 residues long. CDR1 and CDR2 from the germline V gene are MRHNA and SNTAGT. CDR3 in amino acids: CASSQLSGRGHGYTF. For the CDR3, the DNA is TGTGCCAGCAGCCAACTCTCCGGCAGGGGGCATGGCTACACCTTC.

Ten or more counts support this clonotype. The chain is built from TRBV5-6 and TRBJ2-5, with D possibly being TRBD1 (6 bases). The CDR3 runs 14 residues. CDR1 and CDR2 (germline): SGHDT, YYEEEE. V lost 4 bases to trimming and J lost 2 bases, with 12 bases between them. CDR3 sequence: CASSLPDRQETQYF. The CDR3 DNA reads as TGTGCCAGCAGCCTGCCGGACAGACAAGAGACCCAGTACTTC.

The chain has TRBV19 and TRBJ2-1; 7 positions agree with TRBD2. Germline CDR1 LNHDA, CDR2 SQIVND (reference sequence). V was pared by 3 bases and J by 6 bases, with 23 bases of the junction left unmatched. The CDR3 length is 20 residues. The CDR3 coding sequence is TGTGCCAGTAGTATGATTCTAACCAGCGGGATGTTAAATGGGTTCAATGAGCAGTTCTTC. Translating gives CASSMILTSGMLNGFNEQFF.

The rearrangement links TRBV5-6 to TRBJ1-2; TRBD1 might be the D (5 bases). V lost 3 bases to trimming and J lost 3 bases, with 24 bases between them. The CDR3 runs 18 residues. Per the germline V gene, CDR1 is SGHDT and CDR2 is YYEEEE. DNA for the CDR3: TGTGCCAGCAGCTCTGATGGGGCCCAACCAGAAAGCGACTATGGCTACACCTTC. Its translation: CASSSDGAQPESDYGYTF.

About this clonotype itself: At one end the junction does not follow the germline gene, possibly because of a read error. V gene TRBV5-1 combines with J gene TRBJ1-2, with no clear D. The CDR3 sequence is 13 residues long. CDR1 is SGHRS and CDR2 is YFSETQ in the germline V gene. The CDR3 DNA sequence: TGTGCCAGCAGCACAAATTCTAACTATGGCTACACCTTC. This translates into CASSTNSNYGYTF.

This clonotype was detected many times. This chain links TRBV13 with TRBJ2-5, with 10 bases aligning to TRBD1. The V segment lost 5 bases and the J segment 3 bases; nucleotides outside the gene matches: 6. The CDR3 loop spans 15 amino acids. CDR1 and CDR2 from the germline V gene are PRHDT and FYEKMQ (reference sequence). The CDR3 DNA reads as TGTGCCAGCAGCGGGGACAGGGGTTTAGAAGAGACCCAGTACTTC. Translated: CASSGDRGLEETQYF.

As for this clonotype: One end of the junction varies from germline; a read error may be responsible. The CDR3 bases are TGTGCCAGCAGCCGGGCTGTGACAGCGGACACCGAGGAGCTGTTTTTT. Translated, it gives CASSRAVTADTEELFF. The chain uses TRBV2 and TRBJ2-2; D is possibly TRBD1 or TRBD2 (5 bases each). This CDR3 has 16 amino acids. CDR1 is SNHLY and CDR2 is FYNNEI in the germline V gene.

This clonotype occurred many times. The rearrangement joins TRBV14 to TRBJ2-7, with 9 bases aligning to TRBD1. Per the germline V gene, CDR1 is SGHDN and CDR2 is FVKESK. The CDR3 length is 14 residues. The V gene end was trimmed by 4 bases and the J gene end by 3 bases; junction bases not matched to a gene: 4. CDR3 in DNA: TGTGCCAGCAGCCTACCGGGACAGGGCTACGAGCAGTACTTC. This sequence encodes CASSLPGQGYEQYF.

Concerning this clonotype: This may arise from a read error, as a much more abundant clone is one base away. The chain links TRBV9 to TRBJ2-1, with 9 positions matching TRBD2. Looked up from germline, CDR1 is SGDLS and CDR2 is YYNGEE. The V gene end was trimmed by 0 bases and the J gene end by 8 bases; junction bases not matched to a gene: 6. CDR3 length: 15 amino acids. CDR3: CASSVGSGSSYEQFF. CDR3 nucleotides: TGTGCCAGCAGCGTAGGTAGCGGGAGCTCTTATGAGCAGTTCTTC.

This clonotype was picked up many times. The chain joins TRBV2 to TRBJ2-7, with 7 bases identical to TRBD1. The germline CDR1 and CDR2 sequences are SNHLY and FYNNEI. The CDR3 length is 12 residues. V was pared by 11 bases and J by 2 bases, with 6 bases of the junction left unmatched. The CDR3 here is CAATGAAYEQYF. CDR3 sequence (DNA): TGTGCCGCCACAGGGGCAGCCTACGAGCAGTACTTC.

The rearrangement uses TRBV24-1 and TRBJ2-5, with TRBD2 matching 12 bases. Germline CDR1 reads KGHDR; CDR2 reads SFDVKD. After removal of 4 bases from V and 1 base from J, the junction contained 9 bases not matched to a gene. This CDR3 is built from 18 residues. The CDR3 DNA sequence: TGTGCCACCAGTGAGCCTGGACTAGCGGGACTTCTCCAAGAGACCCAGTACTTC. Translation: CATSEPGLAGLLQETQYF.

This clonotype was detected many times. The rearrangement uses TRBV7-9 and TRBJ2-7; tentatively, D is TRBD1 or TRBD2 (5 bases each). The V gene lost 4 bases and the J gene lost 4 bases, with 11 bases spanning the gap. The CDR3 length is 13 residues. Germline assignment: CDR1 SEHNR and CDR2 FQNEAQ (reference sequence). CDR3 protein: CASSSGAVYEQYF. CDR3 coding DNA: TGTGCCAGCAGCTCCGGGGCCGTTTACGAGCAGTACTTC.

This clonotype was counted once. CDR3 nucleotide sequence: TGCAGCTCTCCTCTATCTTGGACGTCCGATGGCTACACCTTC. Residues: CSSPLSWTSDGYTF. The chain has TRBV29-1 and TRBJ1-2; D is unresolved. Trimming pared 8 bases from V and 6 bases from J, leaving 22 bases between. CDR3 length: 14 residues. CDR1 and CDR2 (germline): SQVTM, ANQGSEA.

The rearrangement links TRBV4-1 to TRBJ1-1, with TRBD1 as a possible D gene (6 bases). Germline CDR1 reads MGHRA; CDR2 reads YSYEKL. The CDR3 runs 16 residues. The V and J ends lost 1 base and 5 bases respectively, with 17 bases between them. The CDR3 spells CASSQVFVGAWTEAFF. The CDR3 DNA is TGCGCCAGCAGCCAAGTTTTCGTGGGGGCATGGACTGAAGCTTTCTTT.